One sample yielded the 18 T cell receptor beta chains listed below, sequenced in a study of T-cell reconstitution after alpha-beta-depleted transplantation in children. The TCRbeta library incorporated unique molecular identifiers. TCRdb redid the calling of the PCR reads with MiXCR, one entry per CDR3 protein. The table records around 960,000 distinct CDR3 sequences, roughly 29% of them present only once. Sequencing used PBMCs, mostly from graft donor cells, obtained 360 days after TCRalphabeta/CD19-depleted stem cell transplant. The receptor set was obtained from a boy in the first two years of life who had a stem cell transplant for SCID, so the T cells may come from the graft donor.

This chain joins TRBV6-5 and TRBJ1-6; D is possibly TRBD1 (6 bases). Germline lookup yields CDR1 MNHEY and CDR2 SVGAGI. The CDR3 is 15 residues long. V lost 0 bases and J lost 9, with 12 bases in between. The CDR3 bases are TGTGCCAGCAGTTACTCTCCGACAGGCGCTTCACCCCTCCACTTT. It is translated as CASSYSPTGASPLHF.

This clonotype came up a few times. The chain uses TRBV5-5 and TRBJ2-7, with D unclear. CDR1 is SGHKS and CDR2 is YYEKEE in the germline V gene (reference sequence). Trimming took off 4 bases at V and 0 bases at J, with 14 bases between the two ends. The CDR3 is 15 residues long. The DNA for the CDR3 is TGTGCCAGCAGCGTCGTATCGGCGGTCTCCTACGAGCAGTACTTC. Protein: CASSVVSAVSYEQYF.

J is TRBJ2-5 and V is TRBV7-2; the match to TRBD1 covers 8 bases. This CDR3 is built from 16 residues. In germline, CDR1 is SGHTA, CDR2 FQGNSA. V lost 5 bases and J lost 7; bases outside the gene matches: 15. CDR3: CASSLWGGRGRVTQYF. CDR3 coding DNA: TGTGCCAGCAGCCTATGGGGAGGCAGGGGGCGCGTGACCCAGTACTTC. Filled out from reference TRBV7-2 and TRBJ2-5, the complete variable domain reads GAGVSQSPSNKVTEKGKDVELRCDPISGHTALYWYRQSLGQGLEFLIYFQGNSAPDKSGLPSDRFSAERTGGSVSTLTIQRTQQEDSAVYLCASSLWGGRGRVTQYFGPGTRLLVL.

This clonotype turned up a few times. This chain joins TRBV9 and TRBJ2-2; D not resolved. Germline CDR1 is SGDLS and CDR2 is YYNGEE. V lost 4 bases and J 7 bases, leaving 8 bases between the germline ends. This CDR3 region has 12 residues. The CDR3 sequence: CASSYADGELFF. CDR3 nucleotides: TGTGCCAGCAGCTACGCCGACGGGGAGCTGTTTTTT.

This clonotype has more than one count but fewer than ten. In DNA, the CDR3 is TGTGCCAGCAGTTACCGGGAAGGCACCGGGGAGCTGTTTTTT. Translated: CASSYREGTGELFF. The chain couples TRBV27 to TRBJ2-2, with a tentative D call TRBD2 (5 bases). This CDR3 is 14 amino acids long. CDR1 is MNHEY, CDR2 SMNVEV, per germline (reference sequence). Trimming cost V 4 bases and J 4 bases, with 10 bases left between them.

The chain joins TRBV10-1 to TRBJ2-3; the D gene is possibly TRBD1 (6 bases). The germline CDR1 and CDR2 sequences are WNHNN and SYGVQD (reference sequence). This CDR3 contains 12 residues. The V end lost 2 bases, the J end lost 7 bases, and 7 bases lay between the germline ends. The CDR3 loop is CASSEGGHTQYF. DNA of the CDR3: TGCGCCAGCAGTGAGGGGGGCCATACGCAGTATTTT.

The chain links TRBV7-8 to TRBJ2-2; maybe TRBD2 (5 bases). The germline CDR1 and CDR2 sequences are SGHVS and FQNEAQ. The CDR3 has 14 amino acids. V was cut by 3 bases and J by 1 base, with 6 bases left in between. This CDR3 reads CASSFGMNTGELFF. The CDR3 DNA is TGTGCCAGCAGCTTCGGGATGAACACCGGGGAGCTGTTTTTT.

This clonotype was found a few times. The CDR3 loop reads CASSYSQIGQGVIYEQYF. CDR3 in DNA: TGTGCCAGCAGTTACTCGCAGATAGGACAGGGTGTCATCTACGAGCAGTACTTC. This chain links TRBV6-5 with TRBJ2-7, with TRBD1 matching over 8 bases. V lost 0 bases and J lost 3; bases outside the gene matches: 13. The CDR3 spans 18 residues. Germline V gives CDR1 MNHEY, CDR2 SVGAGI.

This clonotype was seen a handful of times. The rearrangement links TRBV6-5 to TRBJ2-5; 13 bases are a match to TRBD2. The CDR3 extends over 18 amino acids. The germline gives CDR1 MNHEY, CDR2 SVGAGI. V was clipped by 0 bases and J by 2 bases; unmatched bases: 6. DNA of the CDR3: TGTGCCAGCAGTTACTCGCGGGGACTAGCGGGGATACAAGAGACCCAGTACTTC. It is translated as CASSYSRGLAGIQETQYF.

Only a few counts were recorded for this clonotype. The chain joins TRBV4-3 to TRBJ2-3; D is undetermined. This CDR3 has 17 amino acids. Germline CDR1 reads LGHNA; CDR2 reads YSLEER. V was shortened by 0 bases and J by 3 bases, with 16 bases between the two germline ends. In DNA form, the CDR3 reads TGCGCCAGCAGCCAAGACCCCGGCCCAAGCAGAACAGATACGCAGTATTTT. Its protein product is CASSQDPGPSRTDTQYF.

The chain is built from TRBV7-2 and TRBJ2-3; a possible D gene is TRBD2 (6 bases). The V end was cut by 2 bases, the J end by 2 bases, with 17 bases between. Germline values: CDR1 SGHTA, CDR2 FQGNSA. This CDR3 comprises 17 residues. CDR3 in amino acids: CASSLPRLGGITDTQYF. Here the CDR3 DNA reads TGTGCCAGCAGCTTACCAAGGTTGGGGGGAATCACAGATACGCAGTATTTT.

This chain connects TRBV5-1 to TRBJ1-2, with a possible D match to TRBD1 (6 bases). Germline CDR1 and CDR2: SGHRS and YFSETQ. CDR3 length equals 13 residues. V dropped 2 bases and J dropped 7 bases, with 12 bases sitting between them. CDR3 loop: CASSFPQGSGYTF. The CDR3 coding sequence is TGCGCCAGCAGCTTCCCACAGGGATCTGGCTACACCTTC.

The chain joins TRBV29-1 to TRBJ1-1; no clear D. The CDR3 length is 13 residues. The V and J ends lost 7 bases and 0 bases respectively, with 12 bases between them. Looked up from germline, CDR1 is SQVTM and CDR2 is ANQGSEA. In DNA, the CDR3 is TGCAGCGCCCGATCGGACCTGAACACTGAAGCTTTCTTT. This codes for CSARSDLNTEAFF.

The V and J genes are TRBV20-1 and TRBJ2-7; a possible D gene is TRBD2 (7 bases). Trimming removed 0 bases from V and 7 bases from J, with 16 bases in between. This CDR3 has 14 amino acids. Germline V lookup: CDR1 DFQATT, CDR2 SNEGSKA (reference sequence). The DNA of the CDR3 is TGCAGTGCTAGAGAGGTGGGGGGGCCGCGGGAGCAGTACTTC. It yields the protein CSAREVGGPREQYF.

The chain carries TRBV5-1 and TRBJ2-2; 9 positions agree with TRBD2. V lost 3 bases, J lost 4 bases, and 10 bases stayed unmatched. The CDR3 has 17 amino acids. CDR1 is SGHRS, CDR2 YFSETQ, per germline. The CDR3 sequence is CASSSHFSGGLTGELFF. As DNA, the CDR3 is TGCGCCAGCAGCTCCCATTTTAGCGGGGGCCTCACCGGGGAGCTGTTTTTT.

There are a few counts of this clonotype. The chain recombines TRBV3-1 with TRBJ2-3; 8 nucleotides agree with TRBD1. From germline, CDR1 is LGHDT and CDR2 YNNKEL (reference sequence). V was clipped by 4 bases and J by 2 bases; unmatched bases: 2. The CDR3 is 14 amino acids. The CDR3: CASSPGQDTDTQYF. CDR3 coding DNA: TGTGCCAGCAGCCCGGGACAGGACACAGATACGCAGTATTTT.

This chain uses TRBV7-3 with TRBJ2-3, with no clear D. CDR3 length: 16 residues. V was clipped by 1 base and J by 2 bases, with 13 bases between them. The V gene's germline CDR1 is SGHTA and CDR2 FQGTGA. The CDR3 region is CASSLNSALITDTQYF. CDR3 sequence (DNA): TGTGCCAGCAGCTTAAATTCGGCGTTAATCACAGATACGCAGTATTTT.

This clonotype was counted a few times. The chain combines TRBV5-5 with TRBJ1-4, with D tentatively TRBD1 (5 bases). Trimming removed 6 bases from V and 4 bases from J, with 16 bases in between. Germline CDR1 and CDR2: SGHKS and YYEKEE (reference sequence). The CDR3 contains 15 residues. The CDR3 spells CASTLSWGVNEKLFF. CDR3 nucleotide sequence: TGTGCCAGCACCCTTTCTTGGGGGGTTAATGAAAAACTGTTTTTT.